This passage covers 18 T cell receptor beta chains from one sample sequenced in a study of post-analysis software for immune sequencing data. The TCR beta cDNA libraries contained unique molecular identifiers. MiXCR, run by TCRdb on the PCR reads, gives a single entry per CDR3 protein. The data show 350,000 to 500,000 distinct CDR3 sequences, 39% seen once. No cognate antigen is known for these TCRs. Findings and caveats of the study: When patients were compared with controls, 5 or 6 TRBV segments were more frequent, TRBV5-6, TRBV5-1 and TRBV20-1 among them.

Sequencing was performed on blood. These TCRs come from a girl aged 2-10 years with multiple sclerosis.

This clonotype has just a few counts. This chain joins TRBV29-1 and TRBJ2-5, with TRBD2 as a possible D gene (5 bases). This CDR3 has 19 residues. V was trimmed by 1 base and J by 4 bases, leaving 28 bases between them. Germline loops: CDR1 SQVTM, CDR2 ANQGSEA. CDR3 sequence (DNA): TGCAGCGTTGAAGTTTTGTGGGAGACACGCACCAAAGCCAGAGAGACCCAGTACTTC. Translation gives CSVEVLWETRTKARETQYF.

This clonotype was seen more than once but under ten times. An end of the junction differs from the germline gene, which may be a read error. The rearrangement joins TRBV7-7 to TRBJ2-5; D is unresolved. The end of the DNA is better explained by TRBJ2-1, so the J call may be wrong. The CDR3 extends over 15 amino acids. Germline loops: CDR1 SSHAT, CDR2 FNYEAQ (reference sequence). In DNA form, the CDR3 reads TGTGCTAGCAGCCGGCTGGGAAGGATCCAAGAGACCCAGTTCTTC. Translating gives CASSRLGRIQETQFF.

This clonotype has a handful of counts. The chain combines TRBV3-1 with TRBJ2-1, with 9 bases aligning to TRBD2. This CDR3 spans 17 amino acids. Trimming took 1 base from V and 6 from J; bases not matched to a gene: 10. Germline loops: CDR1 LGHDT, CDR2 YNNKEL (reference sequence). The CDR3: CASSQGPQRGVINEQFF. As DNA, the CDR3 is TGTGCCAGCAGCCAAGGACCCCAGCGGGGGGTTATCAATGAGCAGTTCTTC.

The rearrangement joins TRBV20-1 to TRBJ1-4; D may be TRBD1 (6 bases). Trimming shortened V by 3 bases and J by 4 bases, and 12 bases separated the two germline ends. Per germline, CDR1 DFQATT and CDR2 SNEGSKA (reference sequence). There are 14 residues in the CDR3. The CDR3 sequence: CSARGGQLNEKLFF. CDR3 DNA: TGCAGTGCTAGGGGCGGACAGCTTAATGAAAAACTGTTTTTT.

The rearrangement links TRBV6-5 to TRBJ2-7; 7 nucleotides align to TRBD1. The CDR3 consists of 14 residues. Germline V gives CDR1 MNHEY, CDR2 SVGAGI. The V gene end was trimmed by 6 bases and the J gene end by 6 bases; junction bases not matched to a gene: 11. CDR3 residues: CASSRDRAAGEQYF. In DNA, the CDR3 is TGTGCCAGCAGCAGAGACAGGGCCGCTGGCGAGCAGTACTTC.

This clonotype was detected only a few times. This chain joins TRBV5-1 and TRBJ1-4; maybe TRBD1 (5 bases). The germline gives CDR1 SGHRS, CDR2 YFSETQ. V was pared by 3 bases and J by 8 bases, with 14 bases between. CDR3 length: 14 amino acids. CDR3 nucleotide sequence: TGCGCCAGCAGCTGGAGGGGAGTTGGGGAAAAACTGTTTTTT. This codes for CASSWRGVGEKLFF.

This clonotype is a singleton in its sample. V usage is TRBV6-5 and J usage is TRBJ1-6; 7 bases are a match to TRBD1. The trim removed 6 bases at V and 11 bases at J, leaving 16 bases unmatched. CDR3 length: 16 amino acids. From germline, CDR1 is MNHEY and CDR2 SVGAGI. CDR3 nucleotides: TGTGCCAGCAGACTCACACGACAGGGCCATGGACCACCCCTCCACTTT. This codes for CASRLTRQGHGPPLHF.

J is TRBJ1-3 and V is TRBV12-3 or TRBV12-4; no reliable D call. CDR3 length: 15 residues. V was cut by 11 bases and J by 2 bases, with 19 bases left in between. In DNA, the CDR3 is TGTGCCTTAAGCCGGGAATCTAGGCCTGGAAACACCATATATTTT. Its translation is CALSRESRPGNTIYF.

V usage is TRBV11-2 and J usage is TRBJ2-1, with 13 bases lining up with TRBD2. V lost 0 bases, J lost 7 bases, and 6 bases stayed unmatched. Germline V gives CDR1 SGHAT, CDR2 FQNNGV. CDR3 length: 17 residues. The DNA for the CDR3 is TGTGCCAGCAGCTTAGATCTCGGACTAGCGGGGGAAAATGAGCAGTTCTTC. This translates into CASSLDLGLAGENEQFF.

The CDR3 spells CASSLVFVGPQETQYF. Here the CDR3 DNA reads TGTGCCAGCAGCTTGGTGTTCGTGGGACCCCAAGAGACCCAGTACTTC. The chain carries TRBV5-6 and TRBJ2-5; D may match TRBD1 or TRBD2 (5 bases each). The V gene lost 0 bases and the J gene lost 1 base, with 13 bases spanning the gap. CDR3 length equals 16 residues. Germline CDR1 reads SGHDT; CDR2 reads YYEEEE.

The chain recombines TRBV7-2 with TRBJ2-3, with 7 bases identical to TRBD1. Germline V gene lookup returns CDR1 SGHTA and CDR2 FQGNSA. The CDR3 has 14 amino acids. The ends lost 4 bases at V and 5 bases at J; junction bases unmatched: 6. The CDR3 sequence: CASSSRQGLDTQYF. The DNA for the CDR3 is TGTGCCAGCAGCTCCCGACAGGGATTAGATACGCAGTATTTT.

This clonotype was seen more than once but under ten times. This sequence joins TRBV5-1 and TRBJ2-1, with D hard to call. CDR1 is SGHRS, CDR2 YFSETQ, per germline. The V end was cut by 4 bases, the J end by 0 bases, with 11 bases between. The CDR3 loop spans 15 amino acids. Here the CDR3 reads CASSATPFSYNEQFF. The CDR3 nucleotides are TGCGCCAGCAGCGCAACTCCTTTCTCCTACAATGAGCAGTTCTTC.

The CDR3, as DNA: TGCAGTGCTAGAGAGAAGGGAAATCAGCCCCAGCATTTT. Translating it yields CSAREKGNQPQHF. This sequence joins TRBV20-1 and TRBJ1-5, with D unresolved. Trimming left V 0 bases short and J 4 bases short, with 7 bases between. The CDR3 runs to 13 residues. Per germline, CDR1 DFQATT and CDR2 SNEGSKA (reference sequence).

The V call is TRBV4-2, the J call TRBJ2-5; tentatively, D is TRBD1 (5 bases). The end of the DNA fits TRBJ2-7 better, so the J call may be wrong. There are 15 residues in the CDR3. Germline V CDR1 and CDR2: LGHNA, YNFKEQ. The CDR3: CASSLGRGSTDEQYF. The CDR3, as DNA: TGTGCCAGCAGCCTAGGTAGGGGAAGTACTGACGAGCAGTACTTC.

A few counts support this clonotype. The chain uses TRBV7-8 and TRBJ2-1; possibly TRBD2 for D (6 bases). V was shortened by 9 bases and J by 1 base, with 13 bases between the two germline ends. The germline gives CDR1 SGHVS, CDR2 FQNEAQ. CDR3 length: 14 residues. The CDR3 bases are TGTGCCAGTTTAGCGGCAGCGTCCTACAATGAGCAGTTCTTC. Protein product: CASLAAASYNEQFF.

The rearrangement uses TRBV9 and TRBJ2-5; no firm D call. CDR3 length equals 17 residues. Trimming shortened V by 0 bases and J by 1 base, and 16 bases separated the two germline ends. Germline-derived CDR1 and CDR2 are SGDLS and YYNGEE. CDR3 nucleotides: TGTGCCAGCAGCGTAGGGGCGTTGGGGAAACGCCAAGAGACCCAGTACTTC. It is translated as CASSVGALGKRQETQYF.

This clonotype has more than one count but fewer than ten. V and J are TRBV20-1 and TRBJ2-7; D remains unclear. Germline lookup yields CDR1 DFQATT and CDR2 SNEGSKA (reference sequence). The CDR3 runs to 13 residues. The germline V and J ends were trimmed by 3 bases and 0 bases, with 9 bases remaining between them. This chain's CDR3 is CSASFAGSYEQYF. In DNA, the CDR3 is TGCAGTGCTAGCTTCGCAGGCTCCTACGAGCAGTACTTC.

This sequence joins TRBV5-5 and TRBJ1-1, with no clear D. Germline CDR1 is SGHKS and CDR2 is YYEKEE (reference sequence). With 6 bases removed from V and 0 bases from J, the gap between germline ends came to 9 bases. The CDR3 is 13 amino acids. The CDR3 coding sequence is TGTGCCAGCAACCAGGCAATGAACACTGAAGCTTTCTTT. Amino acids: CASNQAMNTEAFF. Complete variable domain (other parts from reference TRBV5-5 and TRBJ1-1): DAGVTQSPTHLIKTRGQQVTLRCSPISGHKSVSWYQQVLGQGPQFIFQYYEKEERGRGNFPDRFSARQFPNYSSELNVNALLLGDSALYLCASNQAMNTEAFFGQGTRLTVV.